Below, 17 T cell receptor beta chains from the same sample are listed, as sequenced in a study of STAT5B mutations in CD4+ large granular lymphocyte leukemia. Repertoires were generated with immunoSEQ multiplex PCR, while TCRdb's copy carries only in-frame clones and drops some. Of around 33,000 clones in the sample, roughly 76% were seen once. The sample consisted of CD4+ T cells from blood buffy coats. The receptor source for this set is a human donor in good health.

The V call is TRBV28, the J call TRBJ2-7, with 10 bases lining up with TRBD1. With 6 bases clipped from V and 6 bases from J, the junction kept 8 bases outside the gene matches. The germline CDR1 and CDR2 sequences are MDHEN and SYDVKM. The CDR3 is 14 residues long. The CDR3 sequence: CASRRQGAVAEQYF. DNA for the CDR3: TGTGCCAGCAGGCGACAGGGGGCAGTTGCCGAGCAGTACTTC.

The rearrangement joins TRBV18 to TRBJ1-2; 9 bases map to TRBD1. Germline CDR1 is KGHSH and CDR2 is LQKENI. The CDR3 is 16 amino acids. Trimming took 3 bases from V and 2 from J; bases not matched to a gene: 7. The CDR3 DNA reads as TGTGCCAGCTCACCCGAGGGACAGGGCTCCAACTATGGCTACACCTTC. Translating it yields CASSPEGQGSNYGYTF.

The V gene is TRBV7-9, the J gene TRBJ1-1; 7 positions agree with TRBD1. Germline CDR1 reads SEHNR; CDR2 reads FQNEAQ (reference sequence). The J segment lost 1 base and the V segment lost 5 bases, leaving 10 bases of the junction unmatched. This CDR3 contains 16 residues. The CDR3 region has the DNA TGTGCCAGCAGCACGACAGGGTTGGGATGGAACACTGAAGCTTTCTTT. Protein: CASSTTGLGWNTEAFF.

The V and J genes are TRBV18 and TRBJ2-1; D unresolved. The CDR3 is made up of 16 amino acids. V was trimmed by 6 bases and J by 6 bases, leaving 21 bases between them. CDR1 is KGHSH, CDR2 LQKENI, per germline. CDR3 sequence reads: CASSPNGGSFSNEQFF. Written as DNA, the CDR3 is TGTGCCAGCTCCCCAAACGGCGGCAGTTTTTCCAATGAGCAGTTCTTC.

This chain links TRBV28 with TRBJ2-5, with a possible D match to TRBD1 (6 bases). The ends were cut back, 5 bases at V and 4 bases at J, with 14 bases in the middle. This CDR3 has 14 amino acids. Germline assignment: CDR1 MDHEN and CDR2 SYDVKM. The CDR3 spells CASSTQGHSETQYF. CDR3 in DNA: TGTGCCAGCAGTACCCAGGGACATTCAGAGACCCAGTACTTC.

This clone was recorded once. The rearrangement uses TRBV27 and TRBJ2-1, with 11 positions matching TRBD2. The CDR3 length is 19 residues. Trimming cost V 5 bases and J 5 bases; bases outside gene matches: 17. Per the germline V gene, CDR1 is MNHEY and CDR2 is SMNVEV (reference sequence). CDR3 coding DNA: TGTGCCAGCAGTCACGACCCTAGCGGGAGGCGTATGGAAGACAATGAGCAGTTCTTC. Encoded protein: CASSHDPSGRRMEDNEQFF.

This chain links TRBV7-2 with TRBJ2-6; 11 nucleotides line up with TRBD2. Germline lookup yields CDR1 SGHTA and CDR2 FQGNSA. Trimming took 5 bases from V and 0 from J; bases not matched to a gene: 6. This CDR3 is 18 amino acids long. This chain's CDR3 is CASSTSGGYSSGANVLTF. CDR3 DNA: TGTGCCAGCAGCACTAGCGGGGGATACTCCTCTGGGGCCAACGTCCTGACTTTC.

The chain joins TRBV27 to TRBJ2-7, with 11 bases aligning to TRBD2. The CDR3 loop spans 15 amino acids. CDR1 and CDR2 (germline): MNHEY, SMNVEV (reference sequence). The ends lost 6 bases at V and 4 bases at J; junction bases unmatched: 8. Here the CDR3 reads CASSALAGVAYEQYF. The CDR3 region has the DNA TGTGCCAGCAGCGCACTAGCGGGAGTGGCGTACGAGCAGTACTTC.

V gene TRBV11-3 combines with J gene TRBJ2-1, with 9 nucleotides matching TRBD2. Germline V gene sequence: CDR1 SGHNT, CDR2 YENEEA. The CDR3 totals 19 residues. V shed 4 bases and J 4 bases; nucleotides not matched to a gene: 17. In DNA, the CDR3 is TGTGCCAGCAGCTCTAGCACCCCACTGGCTAGCGGGGTTTACAATGAGCAGTTCTTC. Its protein is CASSSSTPLASGVYNEQFF.

Here the CDR3 reads CASSLGGGVRSNQPQHF. The CDR3 coding sequence is TGTGCCAGCAGCTTGGGTGGGGGCGTCCGTAGCAATCAGCCCCAGCATTTT. V gene TRBV5-4 combines with J gene TRBJ1-5; a weak D match, TRBD1 (6 bases). The germline V and J ends were trimmed by 0 bases and 0 bases, with 13 bases remaining between them. This CDR3 has 17 amino acids. Germline assignment: CDR1 SGHNT and CDR2 YYREEE (reference sequence). Full variable domain (remainder filled in from reference TRBV5-4 and TRBJ1-5): ETGVTQSPTHLIKTRGQQVTLRCSSQSGHNTVSWYQQALGQGPQFIFQYYREEENGRGNFPPRFSGLQFPNYSSELNVNALELDDSALYLCASSLGGGVRSNQPQHFGDGTRLSIL.

The chain employs TRBV6-4 and TRBJ1-2; D unclear. There are 14 residues in the CDR3. Trimming left V 3 bases short and J 7 bases short, with 15 bases between. The V gene's germline CDR1 is MRHNA and CDR2 SNTAGT. CDR3 DNA: TGTGCCAGCAGTGAAGTATGGCACTCAGGTGGCTACACCTTC. Protein product: CASSEVWHSGGYTF.

The chain employs TRBV4-3 and TRBJ2-5, with D perhaps TRBD1 or TRBD2 (7 bases each). This CDR3 spans 14 amino acids. CDR1 is LGHNA and CDR2 is YSLEER in the germline V gene. V was cut by 4 bases and J by 5 bases, with 14 bases left in between. This CDR3 is CASSPGGGYETQYF. The DNA for the CDR3 is TGCGCCAGCAGCCCAGGGGGGGGGTACGAGACCCAGTACTTC.

The V gene is TRBV27, the J gene TRBJ2-7; D is uncertain. The CDR3 is 14 amino acids. Germline V lookup: CDR1 MNHEY, CDR2 SMNVEV (reference sequence). The V end lost 0 bases, the J end lost 2 bases, and 8 bases lay between the germline ends. The CDR3 DNA follows: TGTGCCAGCAGTTTATCCAGAGGCCCCTACGAGCAGTACTTC. As protein: CASSLSRGPYEQYF.

V gene TRBV5-6 combines with J gene TRBJ1-5; possible D gene TRBD1, 6 bases. Per germline, CDR1 SGHDT and CDR2 YYEEEE. The CDR3 extends over 15 amino acids. V dropped 2 bases and J dropped 2 bases, with 11 bases sitting between them. The CDR3 DNA sequence: TGTGCCAGCAGCTTAGGGGGGCTCGGCAATCAGCCCCAGCATTTT. Its protein is CASSLGGLGNQPQHF. Based on the CDR3 plus reference TRBV5-6 and TRBJ1-5, the full variable domain is DAGVTQSPTHLIKTRGQQVTLRCSPKSGHDTVSWYQQALGQGPQFIFQYYEEEERQRGNFPDRFSGHQFPNYSSELNVNALLLGDSALYLCASSLGGLGNQPQHFGDGTRLSIL.

The chain has TRBV7-2 and TRBJ1-2, with a weak D call TRBD1 (6 bases). CDR3 length: 17 amino acids. The germline gives CDR1 SGHTA, CDR2 FQGNSA. The V end was cut by 1 base, the J end by 7 bases, with 22 bases between. The CDR3 nucleotides are TGTGCCAGCAGCTTAGTAGGTGAACTGGGGGGCGAAGGTGGCTACACCTTC. This gives the protein CASSLVGELGGEGGYTF. Drawing the rest from reference TRBV7-2 and TRBJ1-2, the complete variable domain is GAGVSQSPSNKVTEKGKDVELRCDPISGHTALYWYRQSLGQGLEFLIYFQGNSAPDKSGLPSDRFSAERTGGSVSTLTIQRTQQEDSAVYLCASSLVGELGGEGGYTFGSGTRLTVV.

V gene TRBV5-4 combines with J gene TRBJ2-3; 10 positions match TRBD2. CDR3 size: 14 residues. Germline V CDR1 and CDR2: SGHNT, YYREEE (reference sequence). Germline trimming cut 9 bases from V and 2 bases from J; bases unmatched to any gene: 6. The CDR3 loop is CATYSGRNTDTQYF. The CDR3 bases are TGTGCCACCTATAGCGGGAGGAACACAGATACGCAGTATTTT.

This clone has only a few counts. V usage is TRBV7-9 and J usage is TRBJ1-5; D is uncertain. In germline, CDR1 is SEHNR, CDR2 FQNEAQ (reference sequence). The V and J ends lost 3 bases and 4 bases respectively, with 7 bases between them. This CDR3 comprises 13 residues. CDR3 sequence reads: CASSFDGNQPQHF. CDR3 nucleotide sequence: TGTGCCAGCAGCTTTGATGGGAATCAGCCCCAGCATTTT.